The 2 T cell receptor beta chains below come from one sample, sequenced in a study of cytomegalovirus exposure and HLA in healthy donors. It was with 60 Vbeta and 13 Jbeta primers that the PCR ran. Repertoires were generated with immunoSEQ multiplex PCR, while TCRdb's copy carries only in-frame clones and drops some. The sample lists more than 100,000 clones, about three quarters occurring once. Sequencing was done on a sample of PBMCs. The receptors shown here come from a man between 60 and 75 years old in good health and CMV-seropositive.

The V call is TRBV25-1, the J call TRBJ2-7, with TRBD2 identical over 8 bases. Trimming at V came to 3 bases and at J to 0 bases, leaving 4 bases not matched to a gene. Germline CDR1 reads MGHDK; CDR2 reads SYGVNS. The CDR3 has 15 amino acids. DNA of the CDR3: TGTGCCAGCAGTGACCTAGCGGGTCTCTCCTACGAGCAGTACTTC. Translated, it gives CASSDLAGLSYEQYF.

The V and J genes are TRBV5-1 and TRBJ2-1, with D unresolved. The CDR3 runs to 13 residues. Germline loops: CDR1 SGHRS, CDR2 YFSETQ. The V end was cut by 4 bases, the J end by 4 bases, with 9 bases between. The CDR3 nucleotides are TGCGCCAGCAGCAAGAGAGATTACAATGAGCAGTTCTTC. Its translation: CASSKRDYNEQFF.